These 28 T cell receptor beta chains were all obtained from the same sample, sequenced in a study of blood T cells in healthy people across ages. Then a second PCR, running roughly 7 to 11 cycles, was carried out with a sample-barcoded 5' primer and a J-beta primer mix. TCRdb passed the 5' RACE reads through MiXCR, listing each CDR3 protein once. The sample includes over 450,000 distinct CDR3 sequences, less than 25% of them seen just once. These data were also filed under a second study, of T cells of mothers and their children.

The specimen was blood. Receptor source: a boy younger than 18 in good health.

This chain links TRBV7-9 with TRBJ1-4, with 8 bases identical to TRBD1. Per the germline V gene, CDR1 is SEHNR and CDR2 is FQNEAQ (reference sequence). The trim removed 5 bases at V and 7 bases at J, leaving 9 bases unmatched. The CDR3 is 15 amino acids. This CDR3 is CASSDGQGGAEKLFF. The CDR3 coding sequence is TGTGCCAGCAGCGATGGACAGGGTGGGGCTGAAAAACTGTTTTTT. The complete variable domain, with remaining parts taken from reference TRBV7-9 and TRBJ1-4, reads DTGVSQNPRHKITKRGQNVTFRCDPISEHNRLYWYRQTLGQGPEFLTYFQNEAQLEKSRLLSDRFSAERPKGSFSTLEIQRTEQGDSAMYLCASSDGQGGAEKLFFGSGTQLSVL.

This clonotype has a handful of counts. V is TRBV4-1 and J is TRBJ1-1; the match to TRBD1 covers 7 bases. The CDR3 has 16 amino acids. The V gene end was trimmed by 1 base and the J gene end by 2 bases; junction bases not matched to a gene: 7. Germline loops: CDR1 MGHRA, CDR2 YSYEKL. CDR3 loop: CASSQVGKGANTEAFF. DNA of the CDR3: TGCGCCAGCAGCCAAGTGGGGAAGGGGGCCAACACTGAAGCTTTCTTT.

This clonotype was recorded a few times. The chain uses TRBV14 and TRBJ2-5, with D possibly TRBD1 on 5 matching bases. Germline V gene data show CDR1 as SGHDN and CDR2 as FVKESK. Trimming took off 0 bases at V and 4 bases at J, with 12 bases between the two ends. The CDR3 sequence is 15 residues long. The CDR3 nucleotides are TGTGCCAGCAGCCAAGATTGGGGCAGTGGAGAGACCCAGTACTTC. The encoded protein is CASSQDWGSGETQYF.

This chain links TRBV19 with TRBJ1-5; D not certain. This CDR3 has 14 amino acids. Germline lookup yields CDR1 LNHDA and CDR2 SQIVND (reference sequence). V shed 6 bases and J shed 5 bases, with 14 bases lying between them. The CDR3 nucleotides read TGTGCCAGTAGCCCCCGGGGATTGGATCAGCCCCAGCATTTT. Amino acid sequence: CASSPRGLDQPQHF.

The rearrangement uses TRBV29-1 and TRBJ1-2; D remains ambiguous. Trimming removed 5 bases from V and 8 bases from J, with 12 bases in between. The CDR3 loop spans 11 amino acids. In germline, CDR1 is SQVTM, CDR2 ANQGSEA. The CDR3 reads CSVSPMGGYTF. CDR3 nucleotides: TGCAGCGTTTCCCCCATGGGGGGCTACACCTTC.

This clonotype has only a few counts. This sequence joins TRBV4-1 and TRBJ1-5; D is unresolved. This CDR3 is 14 amino acids long. The V end was cut by 3 bases, the J end by 9 bases, with 15 bases between. Looked up from germline, CDR1 is MGHRA and CDR2 is YSYEKL. The CDR3 spells CASSQLRGFRPQHF. The CDR3 nucleotides read TGCGCCAGCAGCCAGCTACGAGGGTTTAGGCCCCAGCATTTT.

This clonotype was observed a few times. V is TRBV28 and J is TRBJ1-2; TRBD1 agrees at 7 bases. CDR1 MDHEN and CDR2 SYDVKM come from the germline V gene. Germline trimming cut 7 bases from V and 8 bases from J; bases unmatched to any gene: 13. The CDR3 runs 14 residues. The CDR3 protein is CASKGTDEFYGYTF. In nucleotides, the CDR3 is TGTGCCAGCAAGGGGACAGATGAATTCTACGGCTACACCTTC.

This clonotype occurred many times. This chain links TRBV7-9 with TRBJ1-1; TRBD1 is a possible D gene (5 bases). CDR1 is SEHNR, CDR2 FQNEAQ, per germline (reference sequence). The CDR3 has 14 residues. Deletions cut 2 bases from V and 1 base from J, with 8 bases between. The CDR3 sequence: CASSLTRGNTEAFF. The CDR3 DNA follows: TGTGCCAGCAGCTTAACGAGGGGGAACACTGAAGCTTTCTTT.

This clonotype was counted a few times. V is TRBV4-1 and J is TRBJ2-1; perhaps TRBD2 as D (6 bases). Germline assignment: CDR1 MGHRA and CDR2 YSYEKL. Trimming stripped 3 bases from V and 3 bases from J, with 15 bases between. The CDR3 consists of 16 residues. DNA of the CDR3: TGCGCCAGCAGCCACCTCGGGAGTCGAATCTACAATGAGCAGTTCTTC. Amino acids: CASSHLGSRIYNEQFF.

This clonotype was seen a handful of times. The gene calls are TRBV19 and TRBJ2-7; the match to TRBD1 covers 11 bases. Trimming at V came to 5 bases and at J to 3 bases, leaving 6 bases not matched to a gene. The CDR3 extends over 15 amino acids. Germline V gene data show CDR1 as LNHDA and CDR2 as SQIVND (reference sequence). CDR3 amino acids: CASSFGTGGFYEQYF. In DNA form, the CDR3 reads TGTGCCAGTAGTTTCGGGACAGGGGGATTCTACGAGCAGTACTTC.

The chain links TRBV7-9 to TRBJ2-3; D is perhaps TRBD2 (7 bases). The germline gives CDR1 SEHNR, CDR2 FQNEAQ (reference sequence). CDR3 length: 15 amino acids. V lost 3 bases and J lost 3, with 13 bases in between. The CDR3 region is CASSLGGGQTDTQYF. For the CDR3, the DNA is TGTGCCAGCAGCTTGGGAGGGGGTCAAACAGATACGCAGTATTTT.

The rearrangement joins TRBV7-9 to TRBJ2-5; TRBD2 aligns across 8 bases. The closer fit of TRBJ2-7 to the DNA end suggests the J call may be wrong. Germline lookup yields CDR1 SEHNR and CDR2 FQNEAQ (reference sequence). The CDR3 length is 14 residues. The CDR3 coding sequence is TGTGCCAGCGGTACTAGCGGACCACGCTACGAGCAGTACTTC. Amino acids: CASGTSGPRYEQYF.

This chain joins TRBV15 and TRBJ2-5; possibly TRBD1 for D (5 bases). The CDR3 length is 15 residues. Germline V gene sequence: CDR1 LNHNV, CDR2 YYDKDF (reference sequence). With 2 bases removed from V and 4 bases from J, the gap between germline ends came to 14 bases. CDR3 nucleotides: TGTGCCACCAGCAGACCTACCCAGGGTTTAGAGACCCAGTACTTC. This encodes CATSRPTQGLETQYF.

This clonotype was counted between two and nine times. J is TRBJ1-4 and V is TRBV19, with D tentatively TRBD1 (5 bases). Trimming shortened V by 4 bases and J by 11 bases, and 11 bases separated the two germline ends. The V gene's germline CDR1 is LNHDA and CDR2 SQIVND (reference sequence). The CDR3 loop spans 12 amino acids. In DNA, the CDR3 is TGTGCCAGTAGTAAGGAGGGGACGAAACTGTTTTTT. Protein sequence: CASSKEGTKLFF. Combining the CDR3 with reference TRBV19 and TRBJ1-4 gives the whole variable domain DGGITQSPKYLFRKEGQNVTLSCEQNLNHDAMYWYRQDPGQGLRLIYYSQIVNDFQKGDIAEGYSVSREKKESFPLTVTSAQKNPTAFYLCASSKEGTKLFFGSGTQLSVL.

This chain connects TRBV7-3 to TRBJ2-5, with TRBD2 identical over 8 bases. Near its end, the DNA agrees better with TRBJ2-1, so the J call may be wrong. Germline CDR1 reads SGHTA; CDR2 reads FQGTGA. This CDR3 region has 13 residues. CDR3 in amino acids: CASSPRTSSEQFF. CDR3 DNA sequence: TGTGCCAGCAGCCCTCGGACTAGCAGTGAGCAGTTCTTC.

The rearrangement links TRBV6-5 to TRBJ1-4, with D unresolved. CDR1 MNHEY and CDR2 SVGAGI come from the germline V gene. Trimming shortened V by 6 bases and J by 4 bases, and 15 bases separated the two germline ends. This CDR3 has 15 residues. CDR3 residues: CASSPIGENNEKLFF. CDR3 bases: TGTGCCAGCAGCCCCATTGGAGAAAATAATGAAAAACTGTTTTTT.

As for this clonotype: A much larger clone sits a single nucleotide away, making a read error possible. The chain recombines TRBV21-1 with TRBJ1-2; the tabulated D call, TRBD1, remains unverified against the DNA. TRBV21-1 is noted as a pseudogene. This CDR3 is 18 amino acids long. The CDR3 DNA reads as TGTGCCAGCAGCAAACGGTACGGGACAGGGGGCATTAACTATGGCTACACCTTC. It translates to CASSKRYGTGGINYGYTF.

The chain has TRBV5-4 and TRBJ2-5; the D gene is possibly TRBD2 (5 bases). This CDR3 region has 15 residues. Trimming stripped 0 bases from V and 3 bases from J, with 12 bases between. Germline CDR1 and CDR2: SGHNT and YYREEE (reference sequence). CDR3 sequence reads: CASSLGASNKETQYF. CDR3 nucleotide sequence: TGTGCCAGCAGCTTGGGGGCTAGCAACAAAGAGACCCAGTACTTC.

The table lists this clonotype with a few counts. CDR3 bases: TGCGCCAGCAGCTCTACAGGGGTATGGAACACTGAAGCTTTCTTT. It specifies CASSSTGVWNTEAFF. The rearrangement uses TRBV5-1 and TRBJ1-1, with 7 nucleotides matching TRBD1. CDR3 length: 15 residues. The V and J ends lost 3 bases and 1 base, in that order; junction bases with no gene match: 6. The germline V gene encodes CDR1 SGHRS and CDR2 YFSETQ.

The chain joins TRBV7-9 to TRBJ2-1, with 9 nucleotides matching TRBD1. The J call may be faulty, since TRBJ2-7 better matches the DNA end. Germline CDR1 is SEHNR and CDR2 is FQNEAQ (reference sequence). There are 13 residues in the CDR3. The CDR3: CASSPQGAIEQYF. The CDR3 coding sequence is TGTGCCAGCAGCCCACAGGGGGCTATCGAGCAGTACTTC.

This clonotype was detected a few times. This chain links TRBV12-3 or TRBV12-4 with TRBJ2-1, with D perhaps given as TRBD1 or TRBD2 (6 bases each). V dropped 10 bases and J dropped 2 bases, with 9 bases sitting between them. This CDR3 spans 12 amino acids. Here the CDR3 reads CATGDTYNEQFF. As DNA, the CDR3 is TGTGCCACGGGGGACACCTACAATGAGCAGTTCTTC.

This clonotype turned up a few times. The chain has TRBV5-1 and TRBJ2-7; TRBD1 matches at 8 bases. V lost 6 bases, J lost 5 bases, and 7 bases stayed unmatched. Germline CDR1 and CDR2: SGHRS and YFSETQ. The CDR3 is 13 amino acids. CDR3 sequence: CASKVDRVHEQYF. CDR3 DNA sequence: TGCGCCAGCAAAGTGGACAGGGTTCACGAGCAGTACTTC.

This sequence joins TRBV6-2 or TRBV6-3 and TRBJ1-5; maybe TRBD1 (5 bases). Germline CDR1 is MNHEY and CDR2 is SVGEGT. The CDR3 spans 14 residues. Trimming took off 5 bases at V and 0 bases at J, with 8 bases between the two ends. CDR3 loop: CASSQTGSNQPQHF. The CDR3, as DNA: TGTGCCAGCAGTCAAACAGGTAGCAATCAGCCCCAGCATTTT.

This clonotype was seen a few times. This sequence joins TRBV7-2 and TRBJ2-1; no clear D. Germline V gives CDR1 SGHTA, CDR2 FQGNSA. V lost 4 bases and J lost 4, with 14 bases in between. This CDR3 has 15 amino acids. This chain's CDR3 is CASSSPSTVYNEQFF. The CDR3 nucleotides read TGTGCCAGCAGCTCACCCTCGACGGTGTACAATGAGCAGTTCTTC.

This clonotype has more than one count but fewer than ten. This rearrangement joins TRBV29-1 to TRBJ2-1; TRBD2 matches 7 bases. Germline CDR1 and CDR2: SQVTM and ANQGSEA. V shed 5 bases, J shed 7 bases, and the junction held 8 bases outside the gene matches. The CDR3 consists of 13 residues. The CDR3 nucleotides read TGCAGCGTTCGGGGGGATGTGGGGAATGAGCAGTTCTTC. Translated: CSVRGDVGNEQFF.

This clonotype was counted ten times or more. The rearrangement joins TRBV5-1 to TRBJ2-5; TRBD2 agrees at 11 bases. Trimming removed 4 bases from V and 5 bases from J; junction bases left unmatched: 16. Germline-derived CDR1 and CDR2 are SGHRS and YFSETQ. The CDR3 runs to 18 residues. The CDR3 reads CASSLPATSGMSWETQYF. The CDR3 DNA sequence: TGCGCCAGCAGCCTACCCGCGACTAGCGGGATGTCTTGGGAGACCCAGTACTTC.

The chain is built from TRBV13 and TRBJ1-4; D remains ambiguous. The germline CDR1 and CDR2 sequences are PRHDT and FYEKMQ (reference sequence). The CDR3 runs to 15 residues. Between the trimmed V and J ends, which lost 5 bases and 0 bases, there was a span of 10 bases. CDR3 in amino acids: CASSRERPTNEKLFF. The CDR3 DNA follows: TGTGCCAGCAGCCGAGAGAGGCCAACTAATGAAAAACTGTTTTTT.

This chain uses TRBV6-2 or TRBV6-3 with TRBJ2-5; possibly TRBD2 for D (6 bases). CDR1 is MNHEY, CDR2 SVGEGT, per germline. The CDR3 runs 16 residues. Trimming cost V 0 bases and J 7 bases, with 18 bases left between them. CDR3 DNA sequence: TGTGCCAGCAGTTACTCCAGGGACGGGGGAAGTGGGACCCAGTACTTC. Protein sequence: CASSYSRDGGSGTQYF.